This T cell receptor beta chain comes out of a study of CD8 T cells in ankylosing spondylitis. Study outcomes and limitations: A motif in TCR beta, a set of roughly eight highly homologous variants, appeared characteristic of ankylosing spondylitis blood.

Concerning this clonotype: Its antigen is still unknown.

This CDR3 region has 14 residues. Trimming stripped 3 bases from V and 6 bases from J, with 11 bases between. Generation of TCR beta libraries employed quantitative 5'-RACE incorporating molecular barcodes. TCRdb reanalysed the 5' RACE reads using MiXCR and keeps one entry per CDR3 protein. In the table there are hundreds of thousands of distinct CDR3 sequences, roughly a quarter of which are singletons. The chain couples TRBV12-3 or TRBV12-4 to TRBJ1-4, with D hard to call. The specimen sequenced was blood, either unsorted or a sorted T cell fraction (not recorded which). The clonotype comes from a male donor with ankylosing spondylitis. This CDR3 reads CASSFEGRDEKLFF. The DNA for the CDR3 is TGTGCCAGCAGTTTTGAAGGGAGGGATGAAAAACTGTTTTTT.